The clone carrying this T cell receptor (beta chain) turned up a few times. Its antigen is undetermined. This sample stems from a study of vaccination effects on CD4 cells after COVID-19. Investigators separated out CD4+ T cells once approximately 9 days of culture had passed. BNT162b2 vaccine or mRNA-1273 vaccine was given to participants in two doses. Measured with immunoSEQ multiplex PCR; TCRdb has only the in-frame clones, and not every one. In the table there are about 73,000 clones, nearly 75% of which are singletons. V shed 7 bases, J shed 5 bases, and the junction held 8 bases outside the gene matches. There are 14 residues in the CDR3. Germline values: CDR1 MDHEN, CDR2 SYDVKM.

The sequence derives from a human donor who received a COVID-19 vaccine. V is TRBV28 and J is TRBJ1-1, with TRBD1 matching over 9 bases. Sequencing used CD4+ T cells from PBMCs cultured without peptide, obtained after COVID-19 vaccination. CDR3 DNA: TGTGCCAGCAAAAAACAGGGGGCGCGGACTGAAGCTTTCTTT. This encodes CASKKQGARTEAFF.